This TCR beta chain was profiled in a study of human T cells and chemical hapten exposure. Study conclusions and caveats: Because all patients had alopecia, their immune responses might differ from healthy ones.

Ten or more counts support this clonotype. Its antigen is unknown. One entry per CDR3 protein results from TCRdb running MiXCR on the RACE reads. The sample holds under 90,000 distinct CDR3 sequences, 6.5% to 10% seen once. Noted time point: patch test 2, 6 weeks after DPC sensitization. The treatment is: therapeutic diphenylcyclopropenone sensitization with weekly scalp DPC. The study drew its donors from alopecia patients who were 18 to 70 years old and suitable for DPC. This receptor was taken from a woman aged 45-65 years with alopecia areata. Some clones in this sample may be carry-over from other donors' samples. The specimen comprised whole blood, sampled in connection with sensitization to the hapten diphenylcyclopropenone (DPC).

The CDR3 loop reads CASSVVGTGINEKLFF. The CDR3 DNA reads as TGTGCCAGCAGCGTAGTTGGTACCGGTATTAATGAAAAACTGTTTTTT. The chain has TRBV9 and TRBJ1-4, with D hard to call. This CDR3 spans 16 amino acids. V was pared by 0 bases and J by 4 bases, with 13 bases between. Germline V gene sequence: CDR1 SGDLS, CDR2 YYNGEE.